The next 23 T cell receptor beta chains were all read from a single sample in a study of cytomegalovirus exposure and HLA in healthy donors. Libraries were prepared by immunoSEQ multiplex PCR; TCRdb keeps only in-frame clonotypes and omits some of them. This repertoire shows 200,000 to 250,000 clones, approximately 83% found once; its top ten account for over 12%. Sequencing was performed on PBMCs. The receptors derive from a woman aged 25 to 45 in good health and CMV-seropositive.

The CDR3 loop is CASRDSGTSNLYEQYF. The CDR3 DNA sequence: TGCGCCAGCAGGGACTCTGGGACCAGCAATCTCTACGAGCAGTACTTC. The rearrangement uses TRBV10-2 and TRBJ2-7; D possibly uses TRBD1 or TRBD2 (5 bases each). The V end was cut by 6 bases, the J end by 3 bases, with 21 bases between. The CDR3 has 16 residues. Per the germline V gene, CDR1 is WSHSY and CDR2 is SAAADI.

J is TRBJ1-2 and V is TRBV29-1; D is ambiguous. V shed 6 bases and J shed 7 bases, with 9 bases lying between them. The CDR3 sequence is 10 residues long. CDR1 and CDR2 from the germline V gene are SQVTM and ANQGSEA. The CDR3 is CSVVGIGYTF. CDR3 DNA sequence: TGCAGCGTCGTTGGTATTGGCTACACCTTC.

This clone was counted a single time. The CDR3 here is CASSVTDYSNQPQHF. CDR3 nucleotides: TGTGCCAGTAGTGTAACAGATTATAGCAATCAGCCCCAGCATTTT. The chain is built from TRBV19 and TRBJ1-5, with unresolved D. The V gene's germline CDR1 is LNHDA and CDR2 SQIVND (reference sequence). V lost 5 bases and J 0 bases, leaving 11 bases between the germline ends. CDR3 length equals 15 residues.

CDR3 region: CASSLPGQVMNEQFF. The CDR3 DNA sequence: TGCGCCAGCAGCTTGCCGGGACAGGTAATGAATGAGCAGTTCTTC. The chain uses TRBV5-1 and TRBJ2-1; 8 bases are shared with TRBD1. Germline CDR1 is SGHRS and CDR2 is YFSETQ. V dropped 1 base and J dropped 7; count of bases not matched to a gene: 7. The CDR3 sequence is 15 residues long.

This chain links TRBV7-3 with TRBJ2-1, with D tentatively TRBD2 (6 bases). The CDR3 is 14 residues long. Per germline, CDR1 SGHTA and CDR2 FQGTGA. V gave up 4 bases and J gave up 2 bases, with 9 bases separating them. The CDR3 DNA sequence: TGTGCCAGCAGCTATAGCGGTGCCTACAATGAGCAGTTCTTC. As protein: CASSYSGAYNEQFF.

The chain carries TRBV10-3 and TRBJ2-3, with 7 bases aligning to TRBD2. CDR3 length: 14 residues. V lost 8 bases to trimming and J lost 7 bases; unmatched junction nucleotides: 12. Per germline, CDR1 ENHRY and CDR2 SYGVKD. CDR3 amino acids: CAIRLEGGPYTQYF. The DNA of the CDR3 is TGTGCCATCCGCTTGGAGGGAGGGCCCTATACGCAGTATTTT.

This clone was recorded only once. V usage is TRBV13 and J usage is TRBJ1-2, with 7 nucleotides matching TRBD1. This CDR3 contains 15 residues. V dropped 3 bases and J dropped 1; count of bases not matched to a gene: 5. CDR1 PRHDT and CDR2 FYEKMQ come from the germline V gene (reference sequence). The chain's CDR3 is CASSFGTAINYGYTF. DNA for the CDR3: TGTGCCAGCAGCTTCGGGACAGCTATTAACTATGGCTACACCTTC.

This chain joins TRBV5-4 and TRBJ1-3; 7 bases map to TRBD1. Germline loops: CDR1 SGHNT, CDR2 YYREEE (reference sequence). V trimming: 0 bases; J trimming: 6 bases; junction bases outside the gene matches: 6. The CDR3 runs to 15 residues. The chain's CDR3 is CASSLGPGGENTIYF. The CDR3 coding sequence is TGTGCCAGCAGCTTGGGCCCAGGGGGGGAAAACACCATATATTTT.

The chain links TRBV4-3 to TRBJ1-1; D gene unclear. This CDR3 is 14 amino acids long. Germline V gives CDR1 LGHNA, CDR2 YSLEER. The V and J ends lost 1 base and 7 bases respectively, with 13 bases between them. This chain's CDR3 is CASSQVQDNGEAFF. CDR3 DNA sequence: TGCGCCAGCAGCCAAGTACAAGACAATGGTGAAGCTTTCTTT.

This clone came up a few times. The V gene is TRBV5-4, the J gene TRBJ1-1; D not resolved. This CDR3 has 14 residues. Trimming took 5 bases from V and 3 from J, leaving 14 bases between them. The germline CDR1 and CDR2 sequences are SGHNT and YYREEE (reference sequence). The CDR3 coding sequence is TGTGCCAGCAGTCCAACGACGGAGGACACTGAAGCTTTCTTT. This gives the protein CASSPTTEDTEAFF.

The chain joins TRBV4-3 to TRBJ1-1; tentatively, D is TRBD1 (6 bases). There are 16 residues in the CDR3. Germline CDR1 reads LGHNA; CDR2 reads YSLEER. Trimming removed 1 base at V and 1 base at J, with 13 bases between. The CDR3 DNA reads TGCGCCAGCAGCCAAGGGATCACAGGGAGGAACACTGAAGCTTTCTTT. It encodes CASSQGITGRNTEAFF.

This chain uses TRBV7-8 with TRBJ1-2; no clear D. This CDR3 contains 16 residues. V lost 0 bases, J lost 0 bases, and 11 bases lay in between. Germline loops: CDR1 SGHVS, CDR2 FQNEAQ. The CDR3 coding sequence is TGTGCCAGCAGCTTAGCGCGGGGATTTTCTAACTATGGCTACACCTTC. Amino acid sequence: CASSLARGFSNYGYTF.

The chain is built from TRBV7-3 and TRBJ2-7; 7 bases map to TRBD2. This CDR3 is 17 amino acids long. V dropped 6 bases and J dropped 4; count of bases not matched to a gene: 18. The germline CDR1 and CDR2 sequences are SGHTA and FQGTGA. The DNA for the CDR3 is TGTGCCAGCAGTCCCCAACTCACTAGCGTGTGGGTATACGAGCAGTACTTC. The encoded protein is CASSPQLTSVWVYEQYF.

The chain uses TRBV29-1 and TRBJ2-2; D might be TRBD1 (7 bases). The CDR3 totals 17 residues. Germline CDR1 SQVTM, CDR2 ANQGSEA. Trimming pared 7 bases from V and 4 bases from J, leaving 25 bases between. The CDR3 DNA follows: TGCAGCGCTGATGTGCACGAGTACAGGGGAGGCACCGGGGAGCTGTTTTTT. It encodes CSADVHEYRGGTGELFF.

The chain employs TRBV29-1 and TRBJ2-1; TRBD1 agrees at 7 bases. Per germline, CDR1 SQVTM and CDR2 ANQGSEA. The junction had 9 bases not matched to a gene; V was cut back by 4 bases and J by 6 bases. This CDR3 is built from 14 residues. The CDR3, as DNA: TGCAGCGTTGGACCTGCCAGGGGGTTCAATGAGCAGTTCTTC. It is translated as CSVGPARGFNEQFF.

This clone was recorded once. The rearrangement uses TRBV6-5 and TRBJ2-7; weak D call: TRBD2 (5 bases). The CDR3 spans 15 residues. The ends were cut back, 6 bases at V and 12 bases at J, with 27 bases in the middle. Germline assignment: CDR1 MNHEY and CDR2 SVGAGI. DNA of the CDR3: TGTGCCAGCAGACCCTCCCTTGCGCTAGCAGCCCGGGCGTACTTC. Translating gives CASRPSLALAARAYF.

The chain employs TRBV25-1 and TRBJ2-5; D is unclear. CDR1 is MGHDK, CDR2 SYGVNS, per germline. The CDR3 length is 10 residues. Trimming pared 7 bases from V and 5 bases from J, leaving 5 bases between. The chain's CDR3 is CASIGETQYF. The CDR3 nucleotides are TGTGCCAGCATCGGGGAGACCCAGTACTTC.

This chain joins TRBV25-1 and TRBJ2-5, with TRBD1 matching 8 bases. Germline V gene lookup returns CDR1 MGHDK and CDR2 SYGVNS. V lost 4 bases and J lost 7; bases outside the gene matches: 8. This CDR3 is 14 amino acids long. The CDR3 bases are TGTGCCAGCAGTGTCCCGGGACAGGAAGCGACCCAGTACTTC. The encoded protein is CASSVPGQEATQYF.

V gene TRBV5-6 combines with J gene TRBJ2-1, with a tentative D call TRBD2 (6 bases). The V end lost 5 bases, the J end lost 1 base, and 10 bases lay between the germline ends. Per germline, CDR1 SGHDT and CDR2 YYEEEE. This CDR3 is 14 amino acids long. The CDR3 sequence is CASRRRESYNEQFF. CDR3 sequence (DNA): TGTGCCAGCAGGAGGCGGGAATCCTACAATGAGCAGTTCTTC. The complete variable domain, with remaining parts taken from reference TRBV5-6 and TRBJ2-1, reads DAGVTQSPTHLIKTRGQQVTLRCSPKSGHDTVSWYQQALGQGPQFIFQYYEEEERQRGNFPDRFSGHQFPNYSSELNVNALLLGDSALYLCASRRRESYNEQFFGPGTRLTVL.

The chain has TRBV28 and TRBJ2-7, with D maybe TRBD2 (6 bases). CDR3 length: 15 residues. Looked up from germline, CDR1 is MDHEN and CDR2 is SYDVKM. V lost 2 bases and J lost 2, with 13 bases in between. The CDR3 DNA reads TGTGCCAGCAGTTTAGCCGGGACTGGGACCTACGAGCAGTACTTC. Translation: CASSLAGTGTYEQYF.

This chain links TRBV28 with TRBJ1-5; the D is unclear. V was shortened by 1 base and J by 8 bases, with 15 bases between the two germline ends. This CDR3 contains 15 residues. Germline V gene data show CDR1 as MDHEN and CDR2 as SYDVKM. The CDR3 loop is CASSLFVRVVEPQHF. In nucleotides, the CDR3 is TGTGCCAGCAGTTTATTCGTACGAGTAGTTGAGCCCCAGCATTTT.

The V gene is TRBV28, the J gene TRBJ1-1; the D gene is possibly TRBD1 (5 bases). This CDR3 is built from 16 residues. Trimming removed 1 base from V and 5 bases from J, with 17 bases in between. Germline V gene sequence: CDR1 MDHEN, CDR2 SYDVKM. The CDR3 DNA reads as TGTGCCAGCAGTTTATCCTGGACCAGGGTTAGAACTGAAGCTTTCTTT. This encodes CASSLSWTRVRTEAFF.

The chain has TRBV6-6 and TRBJ2-1; no clear D. Germline-derived CDR1 and CDR2 are MNHNY and SVGAGI (reference sequence). Trimming pared 5 bases from V and 10 bases from J, leaving 9 bases between. The CDR3 is made up of 11 amino acids. The CDR3 is CASSPRVEQFF. CDR3 nucleotide sequence: TGTGCCAGCAGTCCCCGGGTCGAGCAGTTCTTC.